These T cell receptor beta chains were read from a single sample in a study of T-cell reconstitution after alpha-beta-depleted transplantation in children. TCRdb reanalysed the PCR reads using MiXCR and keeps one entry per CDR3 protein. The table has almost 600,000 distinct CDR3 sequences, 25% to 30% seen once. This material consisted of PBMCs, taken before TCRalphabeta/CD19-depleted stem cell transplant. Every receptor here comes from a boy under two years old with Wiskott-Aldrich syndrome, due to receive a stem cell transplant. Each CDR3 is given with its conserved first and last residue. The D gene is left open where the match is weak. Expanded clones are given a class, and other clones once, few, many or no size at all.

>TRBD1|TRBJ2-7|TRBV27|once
TGTGCCAGCAGTCCGGGCGGTGGGACAGGGTTTGTGCAGTACTTC
CASSPGGGTGFVQYF
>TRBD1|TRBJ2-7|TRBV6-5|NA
TGTGCCAGCAGTTACTCGGGGACAGCTTTCTCCTACGAGCAGTACTTC
CASSYSGTAFSYEQYF
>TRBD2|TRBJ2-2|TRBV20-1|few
TGCAGTGCAAAACTAGCGGTAAACACCGGGGAGCTGTTTTTT
CSAKLAVNTGELFF
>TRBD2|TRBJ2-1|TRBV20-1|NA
TGCAGTGCCGTCGAACTAGCGGGAGTTTGGGACAATGAGCAGTTCTTC
CSAVELAGVWDNEQFF
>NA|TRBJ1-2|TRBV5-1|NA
TGCGCCAGCAGCTACCGGGGGCTCTCTGGCTACACCTTC
CASSYRGLSGYTF
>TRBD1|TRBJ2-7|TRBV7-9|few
TGTGCCAGCAGCTCCCGGGACAGGATCTACGAGCAGTACTTC
CASSSRDRIYEQYF
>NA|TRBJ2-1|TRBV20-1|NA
TGCAGTGCTAGAGATCGGTACAGGGAACTCTCTTACGGTAGCTCCTACAATGAGCAGTTCTTC
CSARDRYRELSYGSSYNEQFF
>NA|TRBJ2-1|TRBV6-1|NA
TGTGCCAGCAGACCCAACGCATTACCGGGTGAGAATGAGCAGTTCTTC
CASRPNALPGENEQFF
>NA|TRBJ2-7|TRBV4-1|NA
TGCGCCAGCAGCCAAGTTGGGCGGGAAAACTACGAGCAGTACTTC
CASSQVGRENYEQYF
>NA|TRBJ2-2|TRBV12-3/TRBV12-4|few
TGTGCCAGCGGGATCCAGGTTCCCACCGGGGAGCTGTTTTTT
CASGIQVPTGELFF
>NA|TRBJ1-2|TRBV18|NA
TGTGCCAGCTCACCACGACCATGGGGGGCAAACTATGGCTACACCTTC
CASSPRPWGANYGYTF
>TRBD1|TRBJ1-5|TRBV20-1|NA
TGCAGTGCCAGGGGACAGGCAAATCAGCCCCAGCATTTT
CSARGQANQPQHF
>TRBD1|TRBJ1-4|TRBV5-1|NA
TGCGCCAGCAGCTTGGGGGACAGGGGAGACCTTTCAGAAAAACTGTTTTTT
CASSLGDRGDLSEKLFF
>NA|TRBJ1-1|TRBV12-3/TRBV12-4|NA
TGTGCCAGCACCTTACTCCCGAACACTGAAGCTTTCTTT
CASTLLPNTEAFF
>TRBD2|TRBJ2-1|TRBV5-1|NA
TGCGCCAGCAGCTTTCATCAAGCGGGATACGACGAGCAGTTCTTC
CASSFHQAGYDEQFF
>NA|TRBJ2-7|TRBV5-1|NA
TGCGCCAGCAGCTTGATCACCAATGCCTACGAGCAGTACTTC
CASSLITNAYEQYF
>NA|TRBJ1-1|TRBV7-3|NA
TGTGCCAGCAGCCGGACCGCCTTAGACACTGAAGCTTTCTTT
CASSRTALDTEAFF
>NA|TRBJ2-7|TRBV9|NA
TGTGCCAGCAGCGTAGCGGTGGGAGAAGTCTACGAGCAGTACTTC
CASSVAVGEVYEQYF
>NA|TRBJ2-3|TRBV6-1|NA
TGTGCCAGCGTGTACTCTCTCGGTACGCAGTATTTT
CASVYSLGTQYF
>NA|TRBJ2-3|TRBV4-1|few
TGCGCCAGCAGCCAAGAACAGAACACAGATACGCAGTATTTT
CASSQEQNTDTQYF
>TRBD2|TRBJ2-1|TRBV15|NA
TGTGCCACCAGCAGAGCTCGGCTAGCGGCCTACAATGAGCAGTTCTTC
CATSRARLAAYNEQFF
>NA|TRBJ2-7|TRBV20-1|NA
TGCAGTGCTATACGGACAACCTACGAGCAGTACTTC
CSAIRTTYEQYF
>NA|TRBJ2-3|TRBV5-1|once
TGCGCCAGCAGCTATGACACCTACACAGATACGCAGTATTTT
CASSYDTYTDTQYF
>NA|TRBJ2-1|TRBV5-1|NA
TGCGCCAGCAGCTTGGAGGGGGTAGCTTCCTACAATGAGCAGTTCTTC
CASSLEGVASYNEQFF
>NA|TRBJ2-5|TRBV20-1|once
TGCAGTGCCATGAGGGGCAGCGGCCAAGAGACCCAGTACTTC
CSAMRGSGQETQYF
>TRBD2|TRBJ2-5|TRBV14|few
TGTGCCAGCAGCCTTAGAGCGGGATTTGGAGGGGAGACCCAGTACTTC
CASSLRAGFGGETQYF
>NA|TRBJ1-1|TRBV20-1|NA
TGCAGTGCCCCCCGAATGACGGGAACGAACACTGAAGCTTTCTTT
CSAPRMTGTNTEAFF
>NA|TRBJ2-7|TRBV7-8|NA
TGTGCCAGCAGCTATGGCCGGTACGAGCAGTACTTC
CASSYGRYEQYF
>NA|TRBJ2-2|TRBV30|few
TGTGCCTGGGGGGTCAGGCGTACCGGGGAGCTGTTTTTT
CAWGVRRTGELFF
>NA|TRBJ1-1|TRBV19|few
TGTGCCAGTAGAGTCGCCAGCTTAATGAACACTGAAGCTTTCTTT
CASRVASLMNTEAFF
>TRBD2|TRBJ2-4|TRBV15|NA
TGTGCCACCAGCAGAGAACGGCCGGGAGGAAACATTCAGTACTTC
CATSRERPGGNIQYF
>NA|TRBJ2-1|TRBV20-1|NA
TGCAGTGCTAGTGACGGGCCGTCCTACAATGAGCAGTTCTTC
CSASDGPSYNEQFF
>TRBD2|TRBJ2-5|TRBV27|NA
TGTGCCAGCAGCCTTACAAATAGCGGGAGAGAGACCCAGTACTTC
CASSLTNSGRETQYF
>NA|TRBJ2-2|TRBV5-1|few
TGCGCCAGCAGCTTGGAAGTTTCCGGGGAGCTGTTTTTT
CASSLEVSGELFF
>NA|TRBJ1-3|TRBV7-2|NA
TGTGCCAGCAGAAGGGACGGTCGATTCTCTGGAAACACCATATATTTT
CASRRDGRFSGNTIYF
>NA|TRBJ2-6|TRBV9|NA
TGTGCCAGCAGCGTAGATCGAGGGACTGGGGCCAACGTCCTGACTTTC
CASSVDRGTGANVLTF
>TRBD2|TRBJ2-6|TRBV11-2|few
TGTGCCAGCAGCCCTTCGGGACTAACCAATTCTGGGGCCAACGTCCTGACTTTC
CASSPSGLTNSGANVLTF
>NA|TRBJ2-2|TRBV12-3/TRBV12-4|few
TGTGCCAGCAGTCTCGGGTCGGGAGACACCGGGGAGCTGTTTTTT
CASSLGSGDTGELFF
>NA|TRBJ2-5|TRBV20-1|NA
TGCAGTGCTAGAGATTACGGGAGCGCGGAGACCCAGTACTTC
CSARDYGSAETQYF
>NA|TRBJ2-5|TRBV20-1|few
TGCAGTACTGAAGAAGAGACCCAGTACTTC
CSTEEETQYF
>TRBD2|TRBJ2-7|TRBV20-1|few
TGCAGTGCTATAGGACTAGTAGGTCCCTACGAGCAGTACTTC
CSAIGLVGPYEQYF
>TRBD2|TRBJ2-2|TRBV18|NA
TGTGCCAGCTCACCACGCAGAACCAAACTAGCGGGAGTCAACACCGGGGAGCTGTTTTTT
CASSPRRTKLAGVNTGELFF
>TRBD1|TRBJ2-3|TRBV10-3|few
TGTGCCACGCGGGACAGGGCCACAGATACGCAGTATTTT
CATRDRATDTQYF
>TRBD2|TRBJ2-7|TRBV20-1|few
TGCAGTGCTGAAACTAGCGGTAACTACGAGCAGTACTTC
CSAETSGNYEQYF
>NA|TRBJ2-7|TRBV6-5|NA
TGTGCCACACGGAGGGTCGACGAGCAGTACTTC
CATRRVDEQYF
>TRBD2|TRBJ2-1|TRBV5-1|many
TGCGCCAGCAGCCTAACGACTAGCTTGAATGAGCAGTTCTTC
CASSLTTSLNEQFF
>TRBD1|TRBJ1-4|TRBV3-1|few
TGTGCCAGCGCGGGGACAGCTAATGAAAAACTGTTTTTT
CASAGTANEKLFF
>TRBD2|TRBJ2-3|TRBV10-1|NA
TGCGCCAGCAGTGTTATAGCGGGAACGCAGTATTTT
CASSVIAGTQYF
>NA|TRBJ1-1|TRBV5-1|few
TGCGCCAGCTCCGGGGAGGTGAACACTGAAGCTTTCTTT
CASSGEVNTEAFF
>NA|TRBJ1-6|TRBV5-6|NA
TGTGCCAGCACCTACTCTGGGGCTTATAATTCACCCCTCCACTTT
CASTYSGAYNSPLHF
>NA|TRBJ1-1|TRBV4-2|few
TGTGCCAGCAGCCAGATAGTGAACACTGAAGCTTTCTTT
CASSQIVNTEAFF
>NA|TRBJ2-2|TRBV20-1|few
TGCAGTGCTAGAGATGCGGGCCAAAACACCGGGGAGCTGTTTTTT
CSARDAGQNTGELFF
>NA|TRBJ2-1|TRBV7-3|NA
TGTGCCAGCAGCATCCGGGGGTCCTACAATGAGCAGTTCTTC
CASSIRGSYNEQFF
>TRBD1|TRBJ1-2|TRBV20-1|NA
TGCAGTGCTAGAGATCGGCGCAGGGGGTCGGATGGCTACACCTTC
CSARDRRRGSDGYTF